The 25 T cell receptor beta chains below were found in one sample sequenced in a study of blood T cell repertoires in COVID-19. Using immunoSEQ multiplex PCR, the repertoire was profiled, and TCRdb retains in-frame clones only, with some absent. The sample records 150,000 to 200,000 clones, 82% being singletons. Sequenced: PBMCs or T cells enriched from blood (not recorded which). These receptors were taken from a woman between 55 and 75 years old with acute COVID-19.

This rearrangement joins TRBV28 to TRBJ1-1, with a possible D match to TRBD1 (5 bases). Trimming removed 8 bases at V and 0 bases at J, with 19 bases between. This CDR3 region has 16 residues. Looked up from germline, CDR1 is MDHEN and CDR2 is SYDVKM. The CDR3 DNA reads as TGTGCCAGCGCCGGACAACAACCCAGTATGAACACTGAAGCTTTCTTT. Amino acids: CASAGQQPSMNTEAFF.

The rearrangement joins TRBV10-1 to TRBJ1-5; D is uncertain. The CDR3 consists of 13 residues. V lost 10 bases and J lost 5, with 15 bases in between. Germline V CDR1 and CDR2: WNHNN, SYGVQD (reference sequence). The CDR3 region is CATQTELDQPQHF. CDR3 in DNA: TGCGCCACCCAGACGGAGTTGGATCAGCCCCAGCATTTT.

This clone came up a few times. The rearrangement uses TRBV25-1 and TRBJ1-4; TRBD1 matches 7 bases. V lost 5 bases and J lost 7; bases outside the gene matches: 13. The CDR3 contains 16 residues. The germline gives CDR1 MGHDK, CDR2 SYGVNS. DNA for the CDR3: TGTGCCAGCAGTCCTCTCTCGACAGGGTTAAGTGAAAAACTGTTTTTT. The encoded protein is CASSPLSTGLSEKLFF.

The gene calls are TRBV14 and TRBJ1-2, with D maybe TRBD1 (5 bases). Germline V CDR1 and CDR2: SGHDN, FVKESK. The CDR3 extends over 14 amino acids. V was pared by 4 bases and J by 1 base, with 10 bases between. CDR3 DNA: TGTGCCAGCAGCCGATTCGACAGTAACTATGGCTACACCTTC. Translated, it gives CASSRFDSNYGYTF.

The CDR3 protein is CASSDFDRSEAFF. DNA of the CDR3: TGTGCCAGCAGTGACTTCGACAGGAGCGAAGCTTTCTTT. This sequence joins TRBV25-1 and TRBJ1-1, with a weak D call TRBD1 (6 bases). The CDR3 consists of 13 residues. The germline V gene has CDR1 MGHDK and CDR2 SYGVNS. V shed 3 bases and J shed 8 bases, with 13 bases lying between them.

The J gene is TRBJ1-1, the V gene TRBV29-1; D call uncertain. The germline V gene encodes CDR1 SQVTM and CDR2 ANQGSEA. Trimming removed 3 bases at V and 11 bases at J, with 7 bases between. The CDR3 has 9 amino acids. In nucleotides, the CDR3 is TGCAGCGTTGAGGAGACGGCTTTCTTT. This translates into CSVEETAFF. Drawing the rest from reference TRBV29-1 and TRBJ1-1, the complete variable domain is SAVISQKPSRDICQRGTSLTIQCQVDSQVTMMFWYRQQPGQSLTLIATANQGSEATYESGFVIDKFPISRPNLTFSTLTVSNMSPEDSSIYLCSVEETAFFGQGTRLTVV.

The sample holds many counts of this clone. The rearrangement links TRBV15 to TRBJ1-6, with D uncertain. Trimming shortened V by 1 base and J by 0 bases, and 13 bases separated the two germline ends. The V gene's germline CDR1 is LNHNV and CDR2 YYDKDF (reference sequence). This CDR3 has 18 residues. The CDR3 DNA sequence: TGTGCCACCAGCAGAGTAAACAACTGGAGCTCCTATAATTCACCCCTCCACTTT. The encoded protein is CATSRVNNWSSYNSPLHF.

The chain joins TRBV7-9 to TRBJ2-3; D not certain. Per the germline V gene, CDR1 is SEHNR and CDR2 is FQNEAQ (reference sequence). Trimming shortened V by 2 bases and J by 0 bases, and 12 bases separated the two germline ends. The CDR3 spans 16 residues. CDR3 nucleotides: TGTGCCAGCAGCTTAAATAAAGCGATAAGCACAGATACGCAGTATTTT. It yields the protein CASSLNKAISTDTQYF. Full variable domain (missing parts from reference TRBV7-9 and TRBJ2-3): DTGVSQNPRHKITKRGQNVTFRCDPISEHNRLYWYRQTLGQGPEFLTYFQNEAQLEKSRLLSDRFSAERPKGSFSTLEIQRTEQGDSAMYLCASSLNKAISTDTQYFGPGTRLTVL.

The rearrangement links TRBV10-3 to TRBJ2-7, with a weak D call TRBD1 (6 bases). Looked up from germline, CDR1 is ENHRY and CDR2 is SYGVKD. V shed 2 bases and J shed 7 bases, with 18 bases lying between them. The CDR3 extends over 15 amino acids. CDR3 in amino acids: CAISEVGASQREQYF. The DNA of the CDR3 is TGTGCCATCAGTGAGGTGGGGGCTAGCCAGAGGGAGCAGTACTTC.

This clone was observed a single time. The chain couples TRBV6-1 to TRBJ2-4; TRBD1 might be the D (5 bases). Looked up from germline, CDR1 is MNHNS and CDR2 is SASEGT. Trimming left V 2 bases short and J 8 bases short, with 10 bases between. This CDR3 comprises 13 residues. The CDR3 is CASSEQGWDIQYF. As DNA, the CDR3 is TGTGCCAGCAGTGAACAGGGTTGGGACATTCAGTACTTC.

V is TRBV19 and J is TRBJ1-5; tentative D call: TRBD1 (5 bases). V was trimmed by 3 bases and J by 0 bases, leaving 12 bases between them. Per the germline V gene, CDR1 is LNHDA and CDR2 is SQIVND (reference sequence). CDR3 length: 16 residues. In DNA, the CDR3 is TGTGCCAGTAGTATCGGGGGAGGGAATAGCAATCAGCCCCAGCATTTT. It translates to CASSIGGGNSNQPQHF. The full variable domain, completed using reference TRBV19 and TRBJ1-5, is DGGITQSPKYLFRKEGQNVTLSCEQNLNHDAMYWYRQDPGQGLRLIYYSQIVNDFQKGDIAEGYSVSREKKESFPLTVTSAQKNPTAFYLCASSIGGGNSNQPQHFGDGTRLSIL.

The gene calls are TRBV30 and TRBJ1-4, with D perhaps matching TRBD1 (6 bases). Germline CDR1 GTSNPN, CDR2 SVGIG (reference sequence). The CDR3 sequence is 14 residues long. Trimming removed 2 bases from V and 8 bases from J, with 15 bases in between. In DNA form, the CDR3 reads TGTGCCTGGAGTTCGACAGTTACAGGGGAAAAACTGTTTTTT. As protein: CAWSSTVTGEKLFF.

This chain joins TRBV30 and TRBJ2-1, with 10 bases identical to TRBD2. CDR1 is GTSNPN, CDR2 SVGIG, per germline (reference sequence). This CDR3 spans 13 amino acids. The J segment lost 7 bases and the V segment lost 6 bases, leaving 6 bases of the junction unmatched. The CDR3 sequence: CACKAGGLNEQFF. Written as DNA, the CDR3 is TGTGCCTGTAAAGCGGGAGGGCTAAATGAGCAGTTCTTC.

A single count supports this clone. V and J are TRBV3-1 (or the pseudogene TRBV3-2) and TRBJ1-1, with TRBD1 as a possible D gene (5 bases). With 4 bases removed from V and 1 base from J, the gap between germline ends came to 13 bases. This CDR3 is built from 15 residues. Germline-derived CDR1 and CDR2 are LGHDT and YNNKEL (reference sequence). DNA for the CDR3: TGTGCCAGCAGCCCACCCAGGGCCCCGAACACTGAAGCTTTCTTT. It codes for CASSPPRAPNTEAFF.

The CDR3 spells CASSVVEGETQYF. Written as DNA, the CDR3 is TGTGCCAGCAGCGTAGTCGAGGGAGAGACCCAGTACTTC. The rearrangement links TRBV9 to TRBJ2-5; the D gene is possibly TRBD2 (5 bases). Germline V gene sequence: CDR1 SGDLS, CDR2 YYNGEE. Trimming left V 0 bases short and J 4 bases short, with 7 bases between. This CDR3 is 13 amino acids long.

This clone was recorded at least ten times. The J gene is TRBJ1-5, the V gene TRBV10-3; D is unresolved. Trimming took off 0 bases at V and 3 bases at J, with 12 bases between the two ends. CDR3 size: 16 residues. CDR1 is ENHRY, CDR2 SYGVKD, per germline. CDR3 DNA: TGTGCCATCAGTGAGTCCCTCGGGGTCCTCAATCAGCCCCAGCATTTT. Translation gives CAISESLGVLNQPQHF.

Turning to this clone: Additional DNA sequences in this sample encode the identical CDR3. This sequence joins TRBV24-1 and TRBJ1-2; no clear D gene. Germline lookup yields CDR1 KGHDR and CDR2 SFDVKD. Between the trimmed V and J ends, which lost 4 bases and 0 bases, there was a span of 8 bases. The CDR3 length is 14 residues. CDR3: CATSDQYANYGYTF. As DNA, the CDR3 is TGTGCCACCAGTGACCAGTATGCTAACTATGGCTACACCTTC.

V is TRBV3-1 (or the pseudogene TRBV3-2) and J is TRBJ2-3; 9 nucleotides line up with TRBD2. V was clipped by 9 bases and J by 5 bases; unmatched bases: 15. CDR3 length equals 16 residues. Germline values: CDR1 LGHDT, CDR2 YNNKEL (reference sequence). The DNA for the CDR3 is TGTGCCAGTACCGACGGCGGGGGGGTGACGAAAGATACGCAGTATTTT. This codes for CASTDGGGVTKDTQYF.

J is TRBJ2-7 and V is TRBV7-2, with 13 bases that match TRBD2. V shed 2 bases, J shed 6 bases, and the junction held 4 bases outside the gene matches. The germline CDR1 and CDR2 sequences are SGHTA and FQGNSA. This CDR3 spans 15 amino acids. The CDR3 loop reads CASSLTSGRAGEQYF. The CDR3 DNA follows: TGTGCCAGCAGCTTAACTAGCGGGAGGGCCGGCGAGCAGTACTTC.

The chain recombines TRBV30 with TRBJ1-4, with a weak D call TRBD1 (6 bases). There are 13 residues in the CDR3. Trimming pared 0 bases from V and 4 bases from J, leaving 6 bases between. In germline, CDR1 is GTSNPN, CDR2 SVGIG (reference sequence). CDR3 coding DNA: TGTGCCTGGAGTGTACAGGGTAATGAAAAACTGTTTTTT. Protein: CAWSVQGNEKLFF. Supplemented by reference TRBV30 and TRBJ1-4, the full variable domain reads SQTIHQWPATLVQPVGSPLSLECTVEGTSNPNLYWYRQAAGRGLQLLFYSVGIGQISSEVPQNLSASRPQDRQFILSSKKLLLSDSGFYLCAWSVQGNEKLFFGSGTQLSVL.

The chain links TRBV20-1 to TRBJ1-2; D is uncertain. The CDR3 spans 9 residues. CDR1 is DFQATT and CDR2 is SNEGSKA in the germline V gene (reference sequence). In DNA form, the CDR3 reads TGCAGCCCTAAAAATGGCTACACCTTC. It is translated as CSPKNGYTF.

V is TRBV15 and J is TRBJ2-1, with D perhaps matching TRBD2 (6 bases). CDR1 and CDR2 from the germline V gene are LNHNV and YYDKDF (reference sequence). Deletions cut 6 bases from V and 7 bases from J, with 7 bases between. The CDR3 length is 11 residues. As DNA, the CDR3 is TGTGCCACCAGGGAGGGAAATGAGCAGTTCTTC. Translating gives CATREGNEQFF.

The chain uses TRBV10-2 and TRBJ1-3; weak D call: TRBD1 (6 bases). Germline-derived CDR1 and CDR2 are WSHSY and SAAADI. The V and J ends lost 0 bases and 5 bases respectively, with 11 bases between them. This CDR3 has 15 amino acids. The CDR3 DNA reads as TGCGCCAGCAGTGAGTCCCGGGACAAAAGAAACACCATATATTTT. Translation gives CASSESRDKRNTIYF.

The gene calls are TRBV29-1 and TRBJ2-1, with D perhaps TRBD2 (6 bases). The CDR3 loop spans 15 amino acids. V was clipped by 8 bases and J by 1 base, with 18 bases between them. Germline V gene sequence: CDR1 SQVTM, CDR2 ANQGSEA. The CDR3 nucleotides read TGCAGCACCCGATTTAGCGGCTATTCCTACAATGAGCAGTTCTTC. Translated, it gives CSTRFSGYSYNEQFF.

The chain recombines TRBV5-4 with TRBJ2-3; 9 positions match TRBD2. This CDR3 region has 16 residues. Trimming took 0 bases from V and 6 from J; bases not matched to a gene: 8. CDR1 and CDR2 from the germline V gene are SGHNT and YYREEE (reference sequence). The CDR3 sequence: CASSLGIAGGQDTQYF. CDR3 nucleotide sequence: TGTGCCAGCAGCTTGGGAATCGCGGGAGGGCAGGATACGCAGTATTTT.